These 13 T cell receptor beta chains share one sample of origin, sequenced in a study of beta chain features in type 1 diabetes. Expressed TCRB transcripts were sequenced after all isolated RNA was converted to cDNA. Data came from immunoSEQ multiplex PCR; TCRdb stores just in-frame clones and leaves some out. The profile covers roughly 180,000 clones, with more than 10% appearing a single time and 0.62% taken by the ten largest. The sample comprised central memory CD4+ T cells from blood. Receptors originate from a woman under 30 in good health.

This clone was observed a few times. The chain has TRBV29-1 and TRBJ2-1; perhaps TRBD1 as D (6 bases). Germline V gene data show CDR1 as SQVTM and CDR2 as ANQGSEA. This CDR3 has 13 residues. V lost 5 bases and J lost 4, with 12 bases in between. The CDR3 region has the DNA TGCAGCGTTCAGGGGTCGCGTTACAATGAGCAGTTCTTC. As protein: CSVQGSRYNEQFF.

The sample holds a few counts of this clone. The rearrangement links TRBV20-1 to TRBJ2-3; unclear D gene. The CDR3 runs to 11 residues. CDR1 DFQATT and CDR2 SNEGSKA come from the germline V gene (reference sequence). V was shortened by 6 bases and J by 5 bases, with 9 bases between the two germline ends. The chain's CDR3 is CSAERIDTQYF. The DNA for the CDR3 is TGCAGTGCCGAGAGAATAGATACGCAGTATTTT.

This rearrangement joins TRBV20-1 to TRBJ2-7, with D possibly TRBD1 on 5 matching bases. The germline V gene has CDR1 DFQATT and CDR2 SNEGSKA (reference sequence). The CDR3 covers 10 residues. Trimming removed 8 bases from V and 6 bases from J, with 11 bases in between. The CDR3 DNA follows: TGCAGTCTCCCAGGGCGCGAGCAGTACTTC. It is translated as CSLPGREQYF.

The rearrangement uses TRBV9 and TRBJ2-3, with 8 bases lining up with TRBD1. Unmatched junction bases numbered 4, after V lost 4 bases and J lost 3 bases. The length of the CDR3 is 14 residues. Germline V CDR1 and CDR2: SGDLS, YYNGEE. Here the CDR3 reads CASSPWTGTDTQYF. CDR3 DNA: TGTGCCAGCAGCCCTTGGACAGGGACAGATACGCAGTATTTT.

This chain joins TRBV4-1 and TRBJ2-1; 12 bases are shared with TRBD2. From germline, CDR1 is MGHRA and CDR2 YSYEKL. V gave up 3 bases and J gave up 9 bases; unmatched junction bases: 9. The CDR3 is 16 residues long. As DNA, the CDR3 is TGCGCCAGCAGCCAGGAATCTAGCGGGAGGGCCAGTGAGCAGTTCTTC. Amino acids: CASSQESSGRASEQFF.

The V gene is TRBV7-2, the J gene TRBJ2-2; 7 bases align to TRBD1. This CDR3 region has 15 residues. In germline, CDR1 is SGHTA, CDR2 FQGNSA. V dropped 5 bases and J dropped 1; count of bases not matched to a gene: 4. As DNA, the CDR3 is TGTGCCAGCAGCCTAGGACAGGTGAACACCGGGGAGCTGTTTTTT. Translating it yields CASSLGQVNTGELFF.

This sequence joins TRBV29-1 and TRBJ2-7, with D possibly being TRBD1 (5 bases). Trimming shortened V by 0 bases and J by 6 bases, and 18 bases separated the two germline ends. CDR1 is SQVTM and CDR2 is ANQGSEA in the germline V gene. This CDR3 has 15 amino acids. The CDR3 here is CSVEERQGGPSEQYF. The CDR3 coding sequence is TGCAGCGTTGAAGAGAGGCAGGGTGGCCCGTCCGAGCAGTACTTC.

J is TRBJ2-5 and V is TRBV4-2; TRBD2 aligns across 8 bases. The CDR3 is 16 residues long. CDR1 and CDR2 (germline): LGHNA, YNFKEQ. Trimming took 1 base from V and 5 from J; bases not matched to a gene: 9. As DNA, the CDR3 is TGTGCCAGCAGCCAAGGAGCCGGGGGGGCAGGGGAGACCCAGTACTTC. Translation: CASSQGAGGAGETQYF.

This chain joins TRBV5-1 and TRBJ2-3; TRBD2 might be the D (6 bases). V shed 2 bases and J shed 5 bases, with 15 bases lying between them. Germline CDR1 and CDR2: SGHRS and YFSETQ. This CDR3 has 15 residues. The CDR3 loop reads CASSLTGDGGDTQYF. The CDR3 DNA reads TGCGCCAGCAGCTTAACGGGAGATGGGGGAGATACGCAGTATTTT.

The chain carries TRBV7-9 and TRBJ1-4; unclear D gene. CDR1 is SEHNR, CDR2 FQNEAQ, per germline (reference sequence). The CDR3 sequence is 16 residues long. V gave up 1 base and J gave up 8 bases, with 17 bases separating them. The CDR3 region has the DNA TGTGCCAGCAGCTTAGTCCCCCCCGGGGATGGGGAAAAACTGTTTTTT. Its protein product is CASSLVPPGDGEKLFF.

This clone was observed a few times. The chain recombines TRBV7-3 with TRBJ2-2; TRBD1 might be the D (5 bases). Per germline, CDR1 SGHTA and CDR2 FQGTGA. Trimming stripped 3 bases from V and 2 bases from J, with 7 bases between. The CDR3 is 14 residues long. CDR3 in DNA: TGTGCCAGCAGCTTCGGACAAAACACCGGGGAGCTGTTTTTT. Translated, it gives CASSFGQNTGELFF.

This clone was seen a handful of times. The chain has TRBV5-1 and TRBJ1-5; 8 bases are a match to TRBD1. Germline trimming cut 4 bases from V and 2 bases from J; bases unmatched to any gene: 8. The CDR3 is 16 amino acids. Germline CDR1 reads SGHRS; CDR2 reads YFSETQ. In DNA form, the CDR3 reads TGCGCCAGCAGCCTCACACCGGGACAGGGCAATCAGCCCCAGCATTTT. Its protein product is CASSLTPGQGNQPQHF.

There are a few counts of this clone. The chain employs TRBV2 and TRBJ1-2, with D maybe TRBD1 (6 bases). The germline V gene has CDR1 SNHLY and CDR2 FYNNEI. The ends were cut back, 3 bases at V and 8 bases at J, with 16 bases in the middle. The CDR3 is 14 residues long. The CDR3 DNA follows: TGTGCCAGCAGTGAGGACGTAGGGGGAAGGGGCTACACCTTC. This translates into CASSEDVGGRGYTF.